A single sample gave rise to the 27 T cell receptor beta chains below, sequenced in a study of blood T cell repertoires in COVID-19. Generated by immunoSEQ multiplex PCR, the TCRdb table keeps only in-frame clones and is missing some. The table records about 130,000 clones, approximately 80% of them present only once. Sequenced: peripheral blood. Every receptor here comes from a man between 60 and 75 years old who had recovered from COVID-19.

This chain links TRBV6-5 with TRBJ2-2, with a possible D match to TRBD1 (5 bases). The CDR3 runs to 13 residues. Germline V gives CDR1 MNHEY, CDR2 SVGAGI. With 5 bases removed from V and 8 bases from J, the gap between germline ends came to 12 bases. CDR3 protein: CASSKAGHGELFF. CDR3 bases: TGTGCCAGCAGTAAGGCAGGGCATGGGGAGCTGTTTTTT.

This chain joins TRBV30 and TRBJ1-2; D is undetermined. CDR3 length equals 12 residues. The germline CDR1 and CDR2 sequences are GTSNPN and SVGIG (reference sequence). V was clipped by 3 bases and J by 8 bases, with 13 bases between them. CDR3 coding DNA: TGTGCCTGGAGCCGCCCCCCCCGGGGCTACACCTTC. This translates into CAWSRPPRGYTF.

This rearrangement joins TRBV30 to TRBJ2-1, with 7 bases aligning to TRBD1. Per germline, CDR1 GTSNPN and CDR2 SVGIG (reference sequence). V lost 0 bases and J lost 2; bases outside the gene matches: 10. The CDR3 covers 17 residues. The CDR3 sequence: CAWSVLGRQGPYNEQFF. Written as DNA, the CDR3 is TGTGCCTGGAGTGTACTTGGCAGACAGGGACCCTACAATGAGCAGTTCTTC.

The chain recombines TRBV3-1 (or the pseudogene TRBV3-2) with TRBJ2-1, with 9 bases matching TRBD2. V shed 4 bases, J shed 8 bases, and the junction held 9 bases outside the gene matches. Per the germline V gene, CDR1 is LGHDT and CDR2 is YNNKEL (reference sequence). This CDR3 spans 15 amino acids. This chain's CDR3 is CASSPSQGGGDEQFF. The CDR3 DNA sequence: TGTGCCAGCAGCCCCTCGCAAGGCGGGGGGGATGAGCAGTTCTTC.

The J gene is TRBJ2-5, the V gene TRBV3-1 (or the pseudogene TRBV3-2); D perhaps matches TRBD2 (6 bases). Germline CDR1 reads LGHDT; CDR2 reads YNNKEL (reference sequence). The CDR3 length is 16 residues. V was shortened by 0 bases and J by 2 bases, with 13 bases between the two germline ends. The chain's CDR3 is CASSQDWDSMQETQYF. In DNA, the CDR3 is TGTGCCAGCAGCCAAGATTGGGACTCAATGCAAGAGACCCAGTACTTC.

This sequence joins TRBV24-1 and TRBJ2-2, with 11 bases matching TRBD1. V gave up 4 bases and J gave up 6 bases; unmatched junction bases: 3. CDR3 length: 15 amino acids. In germline, CDR1 is KGHDR, CDR2 SFDVKD. CDR3 amino acids: CATSDPGQGAGELFF. CDR3 in DNA: TGTGCCACCAGTGACCCGGGACAGGGGGCCGGGGAGCTGTTTTTT.

This chain joins TRBV5-1 and TRBJ1-4, with a tentative D call TRBD1 (5 bases). V was shortened by 0 bases and J by 5 bases, with 8 bases between the two germline ends. The germline gives CDR1 SGHRS, CDR2 YFSETQ. There are 14 residues in the CDR3. CDR3 nucleotide sequence: TGCGCCAGCAGCTTGGAGGCAGGGAATGAAAAACTGTTTTTT. Protein: CASSLEAGNEKLFF. The whole variable domain, remainder taken from reference TRBV5-1 and TRBJ1-4, is KAGVTQTPRYLIKTRGQQVTLSCSPISGHRSVSWYQQTPGQGLQFLFEYFSETQRNKGNFPGRFSGRQFSNSRSEMNVSTLELGDSALYLCASSLEAGNEKLFFGSGTQLSVL.

The chain links TRBV30 to TRBJ1-2, with D perhaps TRBD1 (5 bases). The CDR3 has 13 residues. Germline V gene sequence: CDR1 GTSNPN, CDR2 SVGIG (reference sequence). V lost 2 bases, J lost 6 bases, and 13 bases lay in between. CDR3 nucleotide sequence: TGTGCCTGGAGTACCTCAGGGTCCCATGGCTACACCTTC. It is translated as CAWSTSGSHGYTF.

The V gene is TRBV4-2, the J gene TRBJ2-2, with D hard to call. The CDR3 contains 15 residues. Deletions cut 2 bases from V and 0 bases from J, with 7 bases between. In germline, CDR1 is LGHNA, CDR2 YNFKEQ. CDR3: CASSQSTTNTGELFF. As DNA, the CDR3 is TGTGCCAGCAGCCAAAGTACAACGAACACCGGGGAGCTGTTTTTT.

The chain employs TRBV5-4 and TRBJ2-2, with 7 bases identical to TRBD1. The CDR3 spans 16 residues. The trim removed 3 bases at V and 2 bases at J, leaving 7 bases unmatched. Germline V lookup: CDR1 SGHNT, CDR2 YYREEE (reference sequence). CDR3 loop: CASSSGTALNTGELFF. CDR3 in DNA: TGTGCCAGCAGCTCCGGGACAGCCTTAAACACCGGGGAGCTGTTTTTT.

J is TRBJ1-1 and V is TRBV19, with D tentatively TRBD1 (5 bases). The ends were cut back, 1 base at V and 5 bases at J, with 8 bases in the middle. The CDR3 length is 13 residues. CDR1 and CDR2 (germline): LNHDA, SQIVND (reference sequence). The CDR3 is CASSIGAGTEAFF. DNA for the CDR3: TGTGCCAGTAGTATAGGGGCAGGGACTGAAGCTTTCTTT.

This chain connects TRBV7-9 to TRBJ1-1, with 7 bases matching TRBD1. The CDR3 is 12 amino acids. CDR1 is SEHNR, CDR2 FQNEAQ, per germline (reference sequence). Losses at the gene ends were 4 bases for V and 4 bases for J; bases not matched to a gene: 0. This chain's CDR3 is CASSSGGTEAFF. The DNA of the CDR3 is TGTGCCAGCAGCTCAGGGGGCACTGAAGCTTTCTTT.

The chain has TRBV11-1 and TRBJ2-7; D remains unclear. Germline assignment: CDR1 SGHAT and CDR2 FQDESV (reference sequence). V was clipped by 1 base and J by 2 bases, with 6 bases between them. This CDR3 comprises 13 residues. CDR3 bases: TGTGCCAGCAGCTTAGGCCTAGCCTACGAGCAGTACTTC. Protein product: CASSLGLAYEQYF.

The chain joins TRBV5-4 to TRBJ1-1; D unresolved. Germline V gene lookup returns CDR1 SGHNT and CDR2 YYREEE (reference sequence). V dropped 0 bases and J dropped 0 bases, with 9 bases sitting between them. The CDR3 has 15 residues. The chain's CDR3 is CASSLDPSMNTEAFF. The CDR3 DNA is TGTGCCAGCAGCTTGGATCCGAGCATGAACACTGAAGCTTTCTTT.

The chain carries TRBV10-3 and TRBJ1-5; 9 nucleotides match TRBD1. The CDR3 covers 15 residues. The junction had 1 base not matched to a gene; V was cut back by 0 bases and J by 4 bases. Germline V lookup: CDR1 ENHRY, CDR2 SYGVKD. CDR3 nucleotides: TGTGCCATCAGTGAGTCTGACAGGGGGAATCAGCCCCAGCATTTT. Its translation is CAISESDRGNQPQHF.

The rearrangement joins TRBV21-1 to TRBJ2-5; the table assigns TRBD2, which was not confirmed against the DNA. TRBV21-1 is a pseudogene. The CDR3 contains 13 residues. CDR3 sequence: CASKRRGGETQYF. The DNA for the CDR3 is TGTGCCAGCAAAAGGAGGGGGGGCGAGACCCAGTACTTC.

The V and J genes are TRBV11-3 and TRBJ2-2, with TRBD2 matching over 7 bases. CDR3 length: 15 amino acids. Germline-derived CDR1 and CDR2 are SGHNT and YENEEA. V shed 4 bases and J 3 bases; nucleotides not matched to a gene: 5. The DNA for the CDR3 is TGTGCCAGCAGCTCTCTTGGGGGGGACACCGGGGAGCTGTTTTTT. As protein: CASSSLGGDTGELFF.

This clone was recorded only once. This chain links TRBV25-1 with TRBJ1-2; D gene unclear. The V end was cut by 3 bases, the J end by 0 bases, with 20 bases between. Germline CDR1 and CDR2: MGHDK and SYGVNS. The CDR3 consists of 18 residues. The CDR3, as DNA: TGTGCCAGCAGTGATGTCGGCGGTCTACTCAACTCTAACTATGGCTACACCTTC. Translated, it gives CASSDVGGLLNSNYGYTF.

This rearrangement joins TRBV28 to TRBJ1-5, with 8 nucleotides matching TRBD1. Germline V gene lookup returns CDR1 MDHEN and CDR2 SYDVKM. The CDR3 covers 15 residues. V shed 4 bases and J 3 bases; nucleotides not matched to a gene: 5. CDR3 bases: TGTGCCAGCAGTTCGGACAGGGTTCCCAATCAGCCCCAGCATTTT. This translates into CASSSDRVPNQPQHF.

This clone was picked up a small number of times. The J gene is TRBJ1-1, the V gene TRBV3-1 (or the pseudogene TRBV3-2); possible D gene TRBD1, 5 bases. The CDR3 extends over 14 amino acids. Deletions cut 5 bases from V and 6 bases from J, with 16 bases between. Germline CDR1 and CDR2: LGHDT and YNNKEL (reference sequence). The CDR3 spells CASSEWTRSAEAFF. CDR3 nucleotides: TGTGCCAGCAGCGAGTGGACACGGTCGGCTGAAGCTTTCTTT.

V is TRBV5-6 and J is TRBJ1-1; the D gene is possibly TRBD1 (6 bases). Germline lookup yields CDR1 SGHDT and CDR2 YYEEEE. This CDR3 comprises 15 residues. V was pared by 4 bases and J by 4 bases, with 17 bases between. The CDR3 reads CASSPTGSRATEAFF. In DNA form, the CDR3 reads TGTGCCAGCAGCCCCACAGGGTCAAGGGCCACTGAAGCTTTCTTT.

V and J are TRBV27 and TRBJ1-5; D possibly corresponds to TRBD1 (5 bases). In germline, CDR1 is MNHEY, CDR2 SMNVEV (reference sequence). Trimming stripped 3 bases from V and 4 bases from J, with 7 bases between. The CDR3 has 13 residues. The CDR3 reads CASSFQGNQPQHF. DNA for the CDR3: TGTGCCAGCAGTTTTCAGGGTAATCAGCCCCAGCATTTT.

The chain joins TRBV7-2 to TRBJ2-1; 12 bases agree with TRBD2. The length of the CDR3 is 15 residues. Germline CDR1 reads SGHTA; CDR2 reads FQGNSA. Trimming removed 4 bases from V and 3 bases from J; junction bases left unmatched: 1. The CDR3 coding sequence is TGTGCCAGCAGCTCTAGCGGGGGGGTCTACAATGAGCAGTTCTTC. Protein product: CASSSSGGVYNEQFF.

In its sample, this clone was seen a few times. The chain has TRBV6-6 and TRBJ2-2, with TRBD2 identical over 15 bases. This CDR3 is built from 19 residues. V gave up 6 bases and J gave up 0 bases; unmatched junction bases: 8. The germline gives CDR1 MNHNY, CDR2 SVGAGI (reference sequence). The CDR3 sequence: CASSSRTSGRVPNTGELFF. CDR3 bases: TGTGCCAGCAGCTCTCGGACTAGCGGGAGGGTACCGAACACCGGGGAGCTGTTTTTT.

V gene TRBV11-2 combines with J gene TRBJ1-2, with 7 bases matching TRBD1. The CDR3 has 16 residues. The V and J ends lost 0 bases and 0 bases, in that order; junction bases with no gene match: 4. In germline, CDR1 is SGHAT, CDR2 FQNNGV. For the CDR3, the DNA is TGTGCCAGCAGCTTAGATCAGGGGGGTCCTAACTATGGCTACACCTTC. Amino acid sequence: CASSLDQGGPNYGYTF.

The rearrangement uses TRBV28 and TRBJ1-2; D may be TRBD1 (5 bases). Trimming stripped 6 bases from V and 3 bases from J, with 17 bases between. Germline loops: CDR1 MDHEN, CDR2 SYDVKM. There are 15 residues in the CDR3. DNA for the CDR3: TGTGCCAGCAGCCGAGCGGGGGTGGCAGACTATGGCTACACCTTC. The encoded protein is CASSRAGVADYGYTF.

In DNA form, the CDR3 reads TGCGCCAGCAGCCGAACCCAGGGAATCGAGCAGTACTTC. Amino acid sequence: CASSRTQGIEQYF. The chain joins TRBV4-3 to TRBJ2-7, with a possible D match to TRBD1 (5 bases). Trimming left V 4 bases short and J 6 bases short, with 13 bases between. In germline, CDR1 is LGHNA, CDR2 YSLEER. This CDR3 has 13 amino acids.